This T cell receptor (beta chain) was retrieved from a study of T cell responses to AZD1222 COVID-19 vaccine. Study results and caveats: Scientists sampled the repertoires only once the peak T cell response had passed.

On this clone: Its specificity is unknown.

TCRdb's table, derived via immunoSEQ multiplex PCR, lists solely in-frame clones and lacks some. The table records over 140,000 clones, around 92% of them present only once. Germline assignment: CDR1 SNHLY and CDR2 FYNNEI. V shed 3 bases and J shed 4 bases, with 12 bases lying between them. CDR3 length: 15 amino acids. This clonotype originated in an adult who received the AZD1222 COVID-19 vaccine. Here the sequenced sample was peripheral blood, taken 28 days after the second AZD1222 dose. The genes are TRBV2 and TRBJ2-2, with a weak D call TRBD2 (6 bases). CDR3 sequence (DNA): TGTGCCAGCAGTGAGCGGGATTGGGGCACCGGGGAGCTGTTTTTT. It encodes CASSERDWGTGELFF.